This entry lists 3 T cell receptor beta chains sequenced from one sample in a study of cytomegalovirus exposure and HLA in healthy donors. Here immunoSEQ multiplex PCR was the method, and the copy in TCRdb shows in-frame clones only, minus some. The sample has a few hundred thousand clones, around 90% seen once. Sequencing was performed on PBMCs. Every receptor here comes from a woman under 30 in good health and CMV-seronegative.

The V and J genes are TRBV2 and TRBJ2-7; a weak D match, TRBD1 (5 bases). V lost 2 bases and J 4 bases, leaving 9 bases between the germline ends. Germline CDR1 reads SNHLY; CDR2 reads FYNNEI. This CDR3 has 13 amino acids. The CDR3 is CASSEQGVYEQYV. The CDR3 nucleotides are TGTGCCAGCAGTGAACAGGGCGTTTACGAGCAGTACGTC.

The J gene is TRBJ1-1, the V gene TRBV7-2; D perhaps matches TRBD1 (5 bases). This CDR3 spans 15 amino acids. CDR1 and CDR2 from the germline V gene are SGHTA and FQGNSA. Between the trimmed V and J ends, which lost 6 bases and 4 bases, there was a span of 18 bases. CDR3 bases: TGTGCCAGCAGTCCTAGGATCTGGGGGGGCACTGAAGCTTTCTTT. Amino acids: CASSPRIWGGTEAFF.

The chain has TRBV7-9 and TRBJ1-4; 7 bases fit TRBD1. The CDR3 contains 16 residues. Germline CDR1 and CDR2: SEHNR and FQNEAQ (reference sequence). The ends lost 2 bases at V and 7 bases at J; junction bases unmatched: 10. CDR3 protein: CASSLPRGTAGEKLFF. CDR3 DNA sequence: TGTGCCAGCAGCTTACCCCGCGGGACAGCGGGTGAAAAACTGTTTTTT.